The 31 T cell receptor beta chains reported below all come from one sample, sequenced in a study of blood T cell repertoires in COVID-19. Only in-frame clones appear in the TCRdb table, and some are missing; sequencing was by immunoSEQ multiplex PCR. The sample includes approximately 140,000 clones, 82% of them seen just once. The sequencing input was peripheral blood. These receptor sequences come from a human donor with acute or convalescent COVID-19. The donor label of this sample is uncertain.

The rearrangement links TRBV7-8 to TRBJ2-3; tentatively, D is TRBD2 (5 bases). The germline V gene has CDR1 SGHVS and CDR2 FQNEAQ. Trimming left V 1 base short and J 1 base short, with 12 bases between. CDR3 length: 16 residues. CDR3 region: CASSLGRRARTDTQYF. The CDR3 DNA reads TGTGCCAGCAGCTTAGGCCGGCGGGCGCGCACAGATACGCAGTATTTT.

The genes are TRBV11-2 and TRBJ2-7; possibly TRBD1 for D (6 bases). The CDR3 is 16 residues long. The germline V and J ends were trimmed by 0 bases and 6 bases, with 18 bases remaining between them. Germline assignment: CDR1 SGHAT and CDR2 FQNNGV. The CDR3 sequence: CASSLDPTGRVSEQYF. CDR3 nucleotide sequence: TGTGCCAGCAGCTTAGATCCGACAGGTAGGGTGAGCGAGCAGTACTTC.

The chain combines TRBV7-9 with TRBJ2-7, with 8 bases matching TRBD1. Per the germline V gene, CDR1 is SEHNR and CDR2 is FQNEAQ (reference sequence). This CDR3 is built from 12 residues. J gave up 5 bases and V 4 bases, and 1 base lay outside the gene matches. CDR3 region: CASSSTGDEQYF. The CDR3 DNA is TGTGCCAGCAGCTCGACAGGGGACGAGCAGTACTTC.

CDR3 sequence reads: CASSPTVLFTYSPLHF. DNA for the CDR3: TGTGCCAGCAGTCCGACAGTGTTGTTTACCTATTCACCCCTCCACTTT. The rearrangement uses TRBV6-6 and TRBJ1-6; D possibly corresponds to TRBD1 (5 bases). Trimming removed 5 bases at V and 8 bases at J, with 19 bases between. Germline V gives CDR1 MNHNY, CDR2 SVGAGI (reference sequence). The CDR3 runs 16 residues.

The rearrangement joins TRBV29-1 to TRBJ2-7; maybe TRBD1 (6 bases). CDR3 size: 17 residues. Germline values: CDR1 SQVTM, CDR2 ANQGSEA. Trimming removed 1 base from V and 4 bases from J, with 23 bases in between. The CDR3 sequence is CSVEARNDGTQLYEQYF. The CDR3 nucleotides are TGCAGCGTTGAAGCCCGAAACGACGGGACACAACTTTACGAGCAGTACTTC.

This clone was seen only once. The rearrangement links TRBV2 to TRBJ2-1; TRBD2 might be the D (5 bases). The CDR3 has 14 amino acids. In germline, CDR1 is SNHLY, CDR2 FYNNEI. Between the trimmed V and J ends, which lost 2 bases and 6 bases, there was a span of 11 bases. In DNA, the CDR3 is TGTGCCAGCAGTGAATCTCTGGCGGGCAATGAGCAGTTCTTC. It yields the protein CASSESLAGNEQFF.

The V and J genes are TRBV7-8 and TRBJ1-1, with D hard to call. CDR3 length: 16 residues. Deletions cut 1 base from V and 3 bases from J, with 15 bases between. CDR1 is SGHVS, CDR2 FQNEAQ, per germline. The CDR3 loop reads CASSLGAVRRDTEAFF. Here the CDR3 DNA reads TGTGCCAGCAGCTTAGGAGCCGTTAGGAGGGACACTGAAGCTTTCTTT.

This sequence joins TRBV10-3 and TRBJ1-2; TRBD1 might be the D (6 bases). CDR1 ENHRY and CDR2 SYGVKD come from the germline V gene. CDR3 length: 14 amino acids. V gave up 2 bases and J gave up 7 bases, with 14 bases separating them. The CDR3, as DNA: TGTGCCATCAGTGAGACAACAGGGACTATTGGCTACACCTTC. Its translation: CAISETTGTIGYTF.

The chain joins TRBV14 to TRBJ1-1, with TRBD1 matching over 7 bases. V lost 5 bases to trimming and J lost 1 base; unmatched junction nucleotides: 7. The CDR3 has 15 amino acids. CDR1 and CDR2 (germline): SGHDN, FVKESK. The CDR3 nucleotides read TGTGCCAGCAGCTACCTGACAGGGCGGAACACTGAAGCTTTCTTT. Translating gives CASSYLTGRNTEAFF.

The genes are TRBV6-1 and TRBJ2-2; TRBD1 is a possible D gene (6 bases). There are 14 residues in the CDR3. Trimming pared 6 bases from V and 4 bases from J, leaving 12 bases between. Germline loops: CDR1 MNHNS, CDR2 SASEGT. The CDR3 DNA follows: TGTGCCAGCAGCCCCTCAGGGGTCACCGGGGAGCTGTTTTTT. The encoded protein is CASSPSGVTGELFF.

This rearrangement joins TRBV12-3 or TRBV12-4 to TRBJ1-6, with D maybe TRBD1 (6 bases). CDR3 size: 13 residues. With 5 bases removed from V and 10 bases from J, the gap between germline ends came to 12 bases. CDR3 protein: CASSIQGQSPLHF. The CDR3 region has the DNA TGTGCCAGCAGTATACAGGGACAATCACCCCTCCACTTT.

In DNA form, the CDR3 reads TGTGCCACCAGCCCAGACCGGCAGGGAGGGCATGGCTACACCTTC. Translation gives CATSPDRQGGHGYTF. This rearrangement joins TRBV15 to TRBJ1-2, with D possibly being TRBD1 (5 bases). V lost 5 bases and J 6 bases, leaving 19 bases between the germline ends. Germline CDR1 is LNHNV and CDR2 is YYDKDF (reference sequence). CDR3 length: 15 residues. Based on the CDR3 plus reference TRBV15 and TRBJ1-2, the full variable domain is DAMVIQNPRYQVTQFGKPVTLSCSQTLNHNVMYWYQQKSSQAPKLLFHYYDKDFNNEADTPDNFQSRRPNTSFCFLDIRSPGLGDTAMYLCATSPDRQGGHGYTFGSGTRLTVV.

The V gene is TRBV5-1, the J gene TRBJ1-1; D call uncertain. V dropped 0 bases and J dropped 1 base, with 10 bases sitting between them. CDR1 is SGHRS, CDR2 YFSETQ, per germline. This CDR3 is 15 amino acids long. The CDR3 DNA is TGCGCCAGCAGCTTGGACAGTTCAAAGAACACTGAAGCTTTCTTT. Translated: CASSLDSSKNTEAFF.

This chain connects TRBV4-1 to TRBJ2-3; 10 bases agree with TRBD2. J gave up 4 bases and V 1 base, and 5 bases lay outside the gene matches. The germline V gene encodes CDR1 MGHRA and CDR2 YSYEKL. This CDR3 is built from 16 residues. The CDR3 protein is CASSQVIAGGADTQYF. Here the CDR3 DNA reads TGCGCCAGCAGCCAAGTAATAGCGGGGGGTGCAGATACGCAGTATTTT.

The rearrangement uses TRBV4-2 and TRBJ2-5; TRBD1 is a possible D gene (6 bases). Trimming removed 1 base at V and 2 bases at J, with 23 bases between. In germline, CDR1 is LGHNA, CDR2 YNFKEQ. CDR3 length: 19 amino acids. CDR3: CASSQAGGSARGIQETQYF. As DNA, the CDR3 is TGTGCCAGCAGCCAAGCTGGTGGTTCGGCCAGGGGCATACAAGAGACCCAGTACTTC.

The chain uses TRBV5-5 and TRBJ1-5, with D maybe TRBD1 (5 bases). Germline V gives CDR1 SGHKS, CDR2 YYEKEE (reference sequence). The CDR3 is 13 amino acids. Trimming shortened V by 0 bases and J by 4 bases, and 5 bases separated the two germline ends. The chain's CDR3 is CASSLAGNQPQHF. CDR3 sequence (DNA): TGTGCCAGCAGCTTGGCAGGGAATCAGCCCCAGCATTTT.

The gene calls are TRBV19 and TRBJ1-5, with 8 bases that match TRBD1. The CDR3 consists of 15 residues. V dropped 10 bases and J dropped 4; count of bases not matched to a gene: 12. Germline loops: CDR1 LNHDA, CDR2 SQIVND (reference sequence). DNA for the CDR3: TGTGCCACTAAAGCCGGACAGGGATGGAATCAGCCCCAGCATTTT. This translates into CATKAGQGWNQPQHF. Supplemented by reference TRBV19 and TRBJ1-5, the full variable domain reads DGGITQSPKYLFRKEGQNVTLSCEQNLNHDAMYWYRQDPGQGLRLIYYSQIVNDFQKGDIAEGYSVSREKKESFPLTVTSAQKNPTAFYLCATKAGQGWNQPQHFGDGTRLSIL.

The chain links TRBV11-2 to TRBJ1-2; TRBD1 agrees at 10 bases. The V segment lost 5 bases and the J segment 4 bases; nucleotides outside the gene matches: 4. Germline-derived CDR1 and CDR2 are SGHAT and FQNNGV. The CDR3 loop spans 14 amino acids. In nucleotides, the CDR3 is TGTGCCAGCAGCCCCAGGGACAGGGGCTATGGCTACACCTTC. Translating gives CASSPRDRGYGYTF.

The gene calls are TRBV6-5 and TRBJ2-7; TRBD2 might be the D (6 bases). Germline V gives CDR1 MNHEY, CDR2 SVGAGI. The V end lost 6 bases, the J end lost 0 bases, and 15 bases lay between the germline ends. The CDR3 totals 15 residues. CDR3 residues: CASSEGGGRSYEQYF. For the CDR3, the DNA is TGTGCCAGCAGCGAGGGCGGAGGGCGCTCCTACGAGCAGTACTTC.

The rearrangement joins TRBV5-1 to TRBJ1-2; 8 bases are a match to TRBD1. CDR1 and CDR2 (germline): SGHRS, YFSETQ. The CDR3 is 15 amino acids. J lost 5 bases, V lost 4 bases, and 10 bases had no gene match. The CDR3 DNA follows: TGCGCCAGCAGCCAACTGCAGGGGGCGCGATATGGCTACACCTTC. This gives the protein CASSQLQGARYGYTF.

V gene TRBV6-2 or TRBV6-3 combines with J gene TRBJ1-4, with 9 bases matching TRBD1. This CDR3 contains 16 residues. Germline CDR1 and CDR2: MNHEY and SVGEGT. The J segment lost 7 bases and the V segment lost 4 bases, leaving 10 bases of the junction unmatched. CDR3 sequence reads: CASSSQGTGRSEKLFF. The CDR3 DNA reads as TGTGCCAGCAGTTCCCAGGGGACAGGGAGAAGTGAAAAACTGTTTTTT.

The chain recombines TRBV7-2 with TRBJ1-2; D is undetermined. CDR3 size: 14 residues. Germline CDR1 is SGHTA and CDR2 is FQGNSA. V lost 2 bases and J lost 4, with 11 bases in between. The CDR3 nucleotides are TGTGCCAGCAGCTTATTCGGGAAAGGCTATGGCTACACCTTC. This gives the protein CASSLFGKGYGYTF. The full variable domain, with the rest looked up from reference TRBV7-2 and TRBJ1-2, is GAGVSQSPSNKVTEKGKDVELRCDPISGHTALYWYRQSLGQGLEFLIYFQGNSAPDKSGLPSDRFSAERTGGSVSTLTIQRTQQEDSAVYLCASSLFGKGYGYTFGSGTRLTVV.

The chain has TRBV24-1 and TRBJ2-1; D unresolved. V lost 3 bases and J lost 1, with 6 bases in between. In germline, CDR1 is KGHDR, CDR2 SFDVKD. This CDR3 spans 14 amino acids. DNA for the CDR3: TGTGCCACCAGTGATCCCACTTCCTACAATGAGCAGTTCTTC. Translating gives CATSDPTSYNEQFF.

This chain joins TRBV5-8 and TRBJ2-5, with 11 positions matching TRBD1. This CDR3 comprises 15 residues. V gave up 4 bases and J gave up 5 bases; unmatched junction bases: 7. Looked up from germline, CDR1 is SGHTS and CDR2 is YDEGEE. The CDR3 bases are TGTGCCAGCAGCGTAGGGACAGGGGGAAGGGAGACCCAGTACTTC. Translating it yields CASSVGTGGRETQYF.

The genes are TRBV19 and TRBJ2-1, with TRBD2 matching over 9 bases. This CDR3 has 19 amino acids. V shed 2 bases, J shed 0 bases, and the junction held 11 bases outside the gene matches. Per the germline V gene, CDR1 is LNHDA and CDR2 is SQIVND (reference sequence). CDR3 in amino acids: CASSIIASGDRPSYNEQFF. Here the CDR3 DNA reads TGTGCCAGTAGTATAATCGCTAGCGGGGACCGACCCTCCTACAATGAGCAGTTCTTC.

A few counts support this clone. This chain's CDR3 is CASSIRGTGNTIYF. In DNA, the CDR3 is TGTGCCAGTAGTATTCGGGGAACTGGAAACACCATATATTTT. The chain combines TRBV19 with TRBJ1-3, with D unclear. Between the trimmed V and J ends, which lost 3 bases and 2 bases, there was a span of 8 bases. CDR1 and CDR2 from the germline V gene are LNHDA and SQIVND (reference sequence). This CDR3 is built from 14 residues.

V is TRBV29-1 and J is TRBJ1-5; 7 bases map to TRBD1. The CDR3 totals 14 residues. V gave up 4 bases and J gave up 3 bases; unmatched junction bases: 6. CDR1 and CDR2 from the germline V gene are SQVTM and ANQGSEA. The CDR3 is CSVATGFDNQPQHF. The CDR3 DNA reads TGCAGCGTTGCGACAGGGTTTGACAATCAGCCCCAGCATTTT.

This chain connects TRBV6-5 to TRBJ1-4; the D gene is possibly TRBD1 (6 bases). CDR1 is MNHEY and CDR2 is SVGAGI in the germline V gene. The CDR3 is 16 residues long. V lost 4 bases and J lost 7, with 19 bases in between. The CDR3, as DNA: TGTGCCAGCAGTTCCCGGGGACAAGGGTTGGGTGAAAAACTGTTTTTT. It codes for CASSSRGQGLGEKLFF.

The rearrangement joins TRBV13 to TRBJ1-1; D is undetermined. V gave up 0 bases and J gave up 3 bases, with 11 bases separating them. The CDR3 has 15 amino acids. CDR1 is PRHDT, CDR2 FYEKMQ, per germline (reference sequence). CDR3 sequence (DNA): TGTGCCAGCAGCTTAGGGGTGTCAGGATACACTGAAGCTTTCTTT. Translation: CASSLGVSGYTEAFF.

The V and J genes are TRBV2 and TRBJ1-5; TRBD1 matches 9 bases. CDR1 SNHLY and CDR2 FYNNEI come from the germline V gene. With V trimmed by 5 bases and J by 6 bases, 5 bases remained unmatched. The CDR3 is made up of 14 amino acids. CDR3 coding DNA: TGTGCCAGCAGTTCCGGGACAGGGTTTCAGCCCCAGCATTTT. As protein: CASSSGTGFQPQHF.

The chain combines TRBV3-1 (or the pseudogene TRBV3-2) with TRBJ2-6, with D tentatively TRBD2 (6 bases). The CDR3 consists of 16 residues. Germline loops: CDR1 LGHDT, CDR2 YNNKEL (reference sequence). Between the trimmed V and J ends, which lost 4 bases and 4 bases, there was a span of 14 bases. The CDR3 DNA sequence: TGTGCCAGCAGCCTCCTTAGGGGAGGAGGGGCCAACGTCCTGACTTTC. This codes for CASSLLRGGGANVLTF.